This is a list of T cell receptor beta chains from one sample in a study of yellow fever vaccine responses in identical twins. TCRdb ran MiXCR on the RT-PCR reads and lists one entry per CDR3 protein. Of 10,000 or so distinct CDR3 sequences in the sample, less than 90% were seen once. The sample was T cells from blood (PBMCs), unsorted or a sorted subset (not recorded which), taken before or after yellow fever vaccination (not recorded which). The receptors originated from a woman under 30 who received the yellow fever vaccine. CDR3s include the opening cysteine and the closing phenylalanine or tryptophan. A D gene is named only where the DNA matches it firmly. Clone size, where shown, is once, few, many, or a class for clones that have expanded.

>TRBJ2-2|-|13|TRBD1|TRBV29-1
TGCAGCGCGGACAGGATGAACACCGGGGAGCTGTTTTTT
CSADRMNTGELFF
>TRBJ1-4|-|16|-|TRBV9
TGTGCCAGCAGCGAGGGGGAGGTCACAACTAATGAAAAACTGTTTTTT
CASSEGEVTTNEKLFF
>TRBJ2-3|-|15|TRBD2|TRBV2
TGTGCCAGCAGTGTTGGTAGCGGGAGCACAGATACGCAGTATTTT
CASSVGSGSTDTQYF
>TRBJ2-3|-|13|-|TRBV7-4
TGTGCCAGCAGCTTGAACGCCCACCTGGGGGAGTATTTT
CASSLNAHLGEYF
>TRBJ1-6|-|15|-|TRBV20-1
TGCAGTGCTAGAGAACGGGACGGGTTGAATTCACCCCTCCACTTT
CSARERDGLNSPLHF
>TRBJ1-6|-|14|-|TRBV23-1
TGCGCCAGCAGTCAAAACAGAGTTAATTCACCCCTCCACTTT
CASSQNRVNSPLHF
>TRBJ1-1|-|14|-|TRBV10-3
TGTGCCATCAGTTTGGGTCCCACAGGAGGACAAGCTTTCTTT
CAISLGPTGGQAFF
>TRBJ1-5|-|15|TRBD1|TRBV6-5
TGTGCCAGCAGTTTCGACAGGGGGGAAAATCAGCCCCAGCATTTT
CASSFDRGENQPQHF
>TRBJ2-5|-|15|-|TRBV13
TGTGCCACCCTTGGGGAACAACTAGGGTCGGAGACCCAGTACTTC
CATLGEQLGSETQYF
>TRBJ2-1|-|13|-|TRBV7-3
TGTGCCAGCAGCTTAAGGCCCTACAATGAGCAGTTCTTC
CASSLRPYNEQFF
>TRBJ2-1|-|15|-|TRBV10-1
TGCGCCAGCAGTGAGTTACCGGTCTCGGGTAGTGAGCAGTTCTTC
CASSELPVSGSEQFF
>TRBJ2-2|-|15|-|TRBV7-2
TGTGCCACCTTTTCCTCAAACAGGGTCGAGGAAGAGCTGTTTTTT
CATFSSNRVEEELFF
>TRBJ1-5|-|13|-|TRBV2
TGTGCCAGCGGGGGGGGGCCGTTTCAGCCCCAGCATTTT
CASGGGPFQPQHF
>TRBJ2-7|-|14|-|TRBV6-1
TGTGCCAGCAGCCCGGGACTTCGCTCCTACGAGCAGTACTTC
CASSPGLRSYEQYF
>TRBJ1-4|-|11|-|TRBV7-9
TGTGCCAGCAGCCAAGGGGAAAAACTGTTTTTT
CASSQGEKLFF
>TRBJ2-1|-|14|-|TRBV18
TGTGCCAGCTCACCAAGCGGTCCGGACAATGAGCAGTTCTTC
CASSPSGPDNEQFF
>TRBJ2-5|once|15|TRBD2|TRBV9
TGTGCCAGCAGCCAACGGACTAGCCCAGGGGAGACCCAGTACTTC
CASSQRTSPGETQYF
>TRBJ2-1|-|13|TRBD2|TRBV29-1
TGCAGCGTTGAACTAGCGGGGTGGGATGAGCAGTTCTTC
CSVELAGWDEQFF
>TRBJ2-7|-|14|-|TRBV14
TGTGCCAGCAGCCAAGGTAGGGCCCTGTACGAGCAGTACTTC
CASSQGRALYEQYF
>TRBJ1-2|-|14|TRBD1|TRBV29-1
TGCAGCGTTGACGGACAGGACTATAACTATGGCTACACCTTC
CSVDGQDYNYGYTF
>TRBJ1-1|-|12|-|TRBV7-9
-
CASSFGPGEAFF
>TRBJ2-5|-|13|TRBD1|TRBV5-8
TGTGCCAGCAGCTCGACAGGGCTTCAGACCCAGTACTTC
CASSSTGLQTQYF
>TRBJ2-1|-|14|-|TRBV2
TGTGCCAGCACCTGGACCCCCGTGTACAATGAGCAGTTCTTC
CASTWTPVYNEQFF
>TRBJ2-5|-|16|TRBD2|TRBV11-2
TGTGCCAGCAGCCTCCTATTGACTAGCGGGCAAGAGACCCAGTACTTC
CASSLLLTSGQETQYF
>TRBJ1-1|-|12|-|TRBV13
TGTGCCAGCAGCTCTACAGGGATTGAAGCTTTCTTT
CASSSTGIEAFF
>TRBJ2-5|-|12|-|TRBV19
TGTGCCAGTAGCCTCGGGACGGAGACCCAGTACTTC
CASSLGTETQYF
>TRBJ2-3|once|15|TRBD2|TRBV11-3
TGTGCCAGCAGCTTCATAGGACTAGAGACAGATACGCAGTATTTT
CASSFIGLETDTQYF
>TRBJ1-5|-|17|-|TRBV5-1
TGCGCCAGCAGCTTGGGGGCAGCCGGGCCAGGCAATCAGCCCCAGCATTTT
CASSLGAAGPGNQPQHF
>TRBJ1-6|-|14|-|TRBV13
TGTGCCAGCGAAGGATGGGGGGATAATTCACCCCTCCACTTT
CASEGWGDNSPLHF
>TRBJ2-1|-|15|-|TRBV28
TGTGCCAGCAGTCCCCTTCGTCTATCACCCGGGTTGCAGTTCTTC
CASSPLRLSPGLQFF
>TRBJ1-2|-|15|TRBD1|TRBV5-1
TGCGCCAGCAGGCTCCGGACAGGGGATAACTATGGCTACACCTTC
CASRLRTGDNYGYTF
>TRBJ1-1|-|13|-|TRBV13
TGTGCCAGCAGCCCACGGGAGAACACTGAAGCTTTCTTT
CASSPRENTEAFF
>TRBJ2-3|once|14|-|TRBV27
TGTGCCAGCACCACTAACCGGAACACAGATACGCAGTATTTT
CASTTNRNTDTQYF
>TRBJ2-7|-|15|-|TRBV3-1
TGTGCCAGCAGCCAAGATCGGATCTACTCCTACGAGCAGTACTTC
CASSQDRIYSYEQYF
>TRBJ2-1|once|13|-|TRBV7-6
TGTGCCAGCAGCTTTAACATTCGCAATGAGCAGTTCTTC
CASSFNIRNEQFF
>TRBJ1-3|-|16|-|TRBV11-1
TGTGCCAGCAGCTTAGGTCCCGCGACAACAGGGAACACCATATATTTT
CASSLGPATTGNTIYF
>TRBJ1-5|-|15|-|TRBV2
TGTGCCAGCAGGGTGGACAGACTTAGCAATCAGCCCCAGCATTTT
CASRVDRLSNQPQHF
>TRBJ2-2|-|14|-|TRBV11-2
TGTGCCAGCAGCTTAGCCTCCTGGCAGGGGGAGCTGTTTTTT
CASSLASWQGELFF
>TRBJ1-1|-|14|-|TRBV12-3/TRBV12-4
TGTGCCAGCAGTCCAGAGGCAGGGAGGCCTGAAGCTTTCTTT
CASSPEAGRPEAFF
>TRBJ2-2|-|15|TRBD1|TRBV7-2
TGTGCCAGCAGAAACAGGGGGCAAAACACCGGGGAGCTGTTTTTT
CASRNRGQNTGELFF
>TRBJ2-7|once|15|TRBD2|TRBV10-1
TGCGCCAGCAGTGATCAGCGGGACCTCTCCTACGAGCAGTACTTC
CASSDQRDLSYEQYF
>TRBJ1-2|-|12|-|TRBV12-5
TGTGCTAGTGGTTTCGTGGACGCCGCTGGCACCTTC
CASGFVDAAGTF
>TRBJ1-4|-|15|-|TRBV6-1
TGTGCCAGCAGTCCCTTCGCCCACGGGCCGGAAAAACTGTTTTTT
CASSPFAHGPEKLFF
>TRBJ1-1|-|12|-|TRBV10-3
TGTGCCATCAAAGCGTTGAACACTGAAGCTTTCTTT
CAIKALNTEAFF